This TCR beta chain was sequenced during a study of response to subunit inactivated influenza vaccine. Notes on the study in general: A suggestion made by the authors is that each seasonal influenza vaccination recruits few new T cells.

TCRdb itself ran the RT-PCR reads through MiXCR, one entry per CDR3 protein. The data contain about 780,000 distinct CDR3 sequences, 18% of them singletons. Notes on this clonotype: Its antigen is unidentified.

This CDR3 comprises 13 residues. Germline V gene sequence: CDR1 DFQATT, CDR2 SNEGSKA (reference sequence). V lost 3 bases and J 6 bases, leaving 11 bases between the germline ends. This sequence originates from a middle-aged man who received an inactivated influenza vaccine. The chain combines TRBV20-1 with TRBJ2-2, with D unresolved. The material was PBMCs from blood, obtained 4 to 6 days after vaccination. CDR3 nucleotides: TGCAGTGCTAGGGGTGTCGAGTCCGGGGAGCTGTTTTTT. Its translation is CSARGVESGELFF.